This T cell receptor beta chain was found in a study of post-analysis software for immune sequencing data. Study findings and constraints: Patients showed TRBV5-6, TRBV5-1 and TRBV20-1 among five TRBV segments more frequent than in controls.

Carried by the TCR beta cDNA libraries were unique molecular identifiers. TCRdb ran MiXCR on the PCR reads and lists one entry per CDR3 protein. The table shows around 710,000 distinct CDR3 sequences, with roughly 46% occurring only once. Germline V gene data show CDR1 as SQVTM and CDR2 as ANQGSEA. The CDR3 spans 19 residues. With 7 bases clipped from V and 4 bases from J, the junction kept 25 bases outside the gene matches. A word on this clonotype: The antigen remains unidentified.

This receptor was taken from a girl aged 5-17 years with multiple sclerosis. The chain uses TRBV29-1 and TRBJ2-3; the match to TRBD2 covers 8 bases. The sequenced material came from blood. CDR3 DNA sequence: TGCAGCGCCGGGGGGGAGGCTAGCGGAGACCGTTTCACCCCAGATACGCAGTATTTT. This encodes CSAGGEASGDRFTPDTQYF.